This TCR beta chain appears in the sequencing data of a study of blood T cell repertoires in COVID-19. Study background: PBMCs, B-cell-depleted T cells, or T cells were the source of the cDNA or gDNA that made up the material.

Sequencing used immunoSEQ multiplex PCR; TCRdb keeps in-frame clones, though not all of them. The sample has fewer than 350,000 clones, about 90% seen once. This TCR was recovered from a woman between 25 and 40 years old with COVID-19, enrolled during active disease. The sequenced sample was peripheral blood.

In nucleotides, the CDR3 is TGTGCCAGCGGACAGGGAGCCGGCTACACCTTC. Residues: CASGQGAGYTF. The chain is built from TRBV6-5 and TRBJ1-2, with TRBD1 matching over 8 bases. Germline CDR1 MNHEY, CDR2 SVGAGI. The CDR3 is 11 residues long. Trimming removed 8 bases from V and 8 bases from J; junction bases left unmatched: 4.